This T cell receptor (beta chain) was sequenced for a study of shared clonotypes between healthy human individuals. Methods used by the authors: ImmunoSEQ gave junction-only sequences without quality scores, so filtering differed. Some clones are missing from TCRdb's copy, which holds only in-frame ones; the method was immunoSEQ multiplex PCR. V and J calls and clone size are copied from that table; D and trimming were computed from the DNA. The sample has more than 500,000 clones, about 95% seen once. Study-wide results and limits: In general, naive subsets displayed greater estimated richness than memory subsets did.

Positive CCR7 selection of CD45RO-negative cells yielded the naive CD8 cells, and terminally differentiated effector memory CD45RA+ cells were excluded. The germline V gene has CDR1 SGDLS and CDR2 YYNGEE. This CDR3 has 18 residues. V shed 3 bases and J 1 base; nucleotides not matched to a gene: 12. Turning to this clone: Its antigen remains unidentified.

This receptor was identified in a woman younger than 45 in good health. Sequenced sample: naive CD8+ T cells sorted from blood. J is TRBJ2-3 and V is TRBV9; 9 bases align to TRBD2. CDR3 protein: CASSGNPERLAGTDTQYF. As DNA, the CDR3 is TGTGCCAGCAGCGGGAACCCCGAAAGACTAGCGGGCACAGATACGCAGTATTTT.